The T cell receptor (beta chain) described here comes from a study of follicular helper T cells after annual influenza vaccination. General study results and limits: Each annual vaccination recalled recurring oligoclonal ICOS+CD38+ cTfh clonotypes.

Time point given: 2015-2016 season, 7 days after influenza vaccination. Turning to this clone: Its antigen is currently unknown.

Using immunoSEQ multiplex PCR, the repertoire was profiled, and TCRdb retains in-frame clones only, with some absent. The table shows 5,700 or so clones, with roughly 84% occurring only once. The CDR3 totals 12 residues. V was pared by 7 bases and J by 7 bases, with 13 bases between. The germline V gene encodes CDR1 LNHDA and CDR2 SQIVND (reference sequence). The specimen comprised CXCR5+ CD38- circulating T follicular helper cells from blood, sampled 7 days after influenza vaccination. Regarding subset: circulating Tfh, non-naive CD4+CXCR5+PD-1+ (ICOS+CD38+ or ICOS-CD38-). The rearrangement uses TRBV19 and TRBJ1-2, with D unresolved. The TCR was taken from an adult who received the influenza vaccine. The CDR3 region is CASTNRQAGYTF. DNA for the CDR3: TGTGCCAGTACTAACCGGCAGGCTGGCTACACCTTC.